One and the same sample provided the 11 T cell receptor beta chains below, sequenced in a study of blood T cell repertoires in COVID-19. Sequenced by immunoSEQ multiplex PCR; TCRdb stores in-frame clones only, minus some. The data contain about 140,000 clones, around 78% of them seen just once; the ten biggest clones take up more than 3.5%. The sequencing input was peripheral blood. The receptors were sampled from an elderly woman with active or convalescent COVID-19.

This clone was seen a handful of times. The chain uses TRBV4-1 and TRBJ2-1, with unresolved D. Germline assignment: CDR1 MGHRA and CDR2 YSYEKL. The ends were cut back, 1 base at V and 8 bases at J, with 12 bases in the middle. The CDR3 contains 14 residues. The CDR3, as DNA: TGCGCCAGCAGCCAAGTAGTCGGCGGCCATGAGCAGTTCTTC. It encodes CASSQVVGGHEQFF.

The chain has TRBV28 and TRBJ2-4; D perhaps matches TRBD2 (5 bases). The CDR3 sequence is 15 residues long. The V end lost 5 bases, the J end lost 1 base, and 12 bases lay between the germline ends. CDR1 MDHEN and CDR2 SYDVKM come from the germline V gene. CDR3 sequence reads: CASSPGGDAKNIQYF. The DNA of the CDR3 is TGTGCCAGCAGTCCCGGAGGAGATGCCAAAAACATTCAGTACTTC.

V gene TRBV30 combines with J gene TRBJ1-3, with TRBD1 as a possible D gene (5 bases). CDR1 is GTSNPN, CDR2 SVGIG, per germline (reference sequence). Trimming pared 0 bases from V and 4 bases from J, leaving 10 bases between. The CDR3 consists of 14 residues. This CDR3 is CAWSVKTAGNTIYF. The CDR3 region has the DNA TGTGCCTGGAGTGTAAAGACAGCGGGAAACACCATATATTTT.

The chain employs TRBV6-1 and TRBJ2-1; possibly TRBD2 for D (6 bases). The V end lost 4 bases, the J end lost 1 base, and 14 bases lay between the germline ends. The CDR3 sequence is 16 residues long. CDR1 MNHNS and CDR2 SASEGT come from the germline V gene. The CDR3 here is CASSALRGGSYNEQFF. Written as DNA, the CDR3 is TGTGCCAGCAGTGCTTTGCGGGGTGGGTCCTACAATGAGCAGTTCTTC.

In DNA form, the CDR3 reads TGTGCCTGGGCGGGGGGGGCAGATGAAAAACTGTTTTTT. This encodes CAWAGGADEKLFF. The chain recombines TRBV30 with TRBJ1-4; D perhaps matches TRBD1 (6 bases). V was shortened by 5 bases and J by 6 bases, with 13 bases between the two germline ends. Germline-derived CDR1 and CDR2 are GTSNPN and SVGIG (reference sequence). The CDR3 consists of 13 residues.

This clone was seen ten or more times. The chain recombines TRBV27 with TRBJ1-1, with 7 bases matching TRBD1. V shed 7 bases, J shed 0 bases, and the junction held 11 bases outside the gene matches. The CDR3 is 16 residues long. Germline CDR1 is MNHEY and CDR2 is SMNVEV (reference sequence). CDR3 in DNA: TGTGCCAGCACCCGGGCGTCGGGACAGCTGAACACTGAAGCTTTCTTT. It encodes CASTRASGQLNTEAFF.

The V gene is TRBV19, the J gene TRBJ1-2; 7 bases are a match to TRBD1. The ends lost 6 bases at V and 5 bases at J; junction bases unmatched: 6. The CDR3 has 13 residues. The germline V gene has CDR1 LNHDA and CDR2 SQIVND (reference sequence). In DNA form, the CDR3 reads TGTGCCAGTAGATCAGGGACAGAATATGGCTACACCTTC. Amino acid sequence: CASRSGTEYGYTF.

The CDR3 bases are TGTGCCAGCAGCCAATCGGGAACAAGAGGAGGCTACACCTTC. Its translation is CASSQSGTRGGYTF. J is TRBJ1-2 and V is TRBV11-2; no firm D call. CDR1 and CDR2 (germline): SGHAT, FQNNGV. CDR3 length: 14 amino acids. Trimming took 5 bases from V and 8 from J, leaving 18 bases between them.

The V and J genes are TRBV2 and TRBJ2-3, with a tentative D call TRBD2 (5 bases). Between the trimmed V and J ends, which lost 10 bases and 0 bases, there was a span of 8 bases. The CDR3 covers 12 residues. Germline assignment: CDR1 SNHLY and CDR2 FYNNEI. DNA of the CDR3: TGTGCCATCCGGACTAGCACAGATACGCAGTATTTT. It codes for CAIRTSTDTQYF.

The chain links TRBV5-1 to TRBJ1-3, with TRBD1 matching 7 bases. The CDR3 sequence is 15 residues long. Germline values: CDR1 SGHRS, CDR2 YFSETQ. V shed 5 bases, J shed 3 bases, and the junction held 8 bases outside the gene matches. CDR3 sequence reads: CASRATGSVGNTIYF. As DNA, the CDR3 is TGCGCCAGCAGAGCGACAGGGTCAGTTGGAAACACCATATATTTT.

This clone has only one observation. The CDR3 here is CASSLKRGNIQYF. Here the CDR3 DNA reads TGTGCCAGCAGCTTAAAGCGGGGAAACATTCAGTACTTC. This sequence joins TRBV7-2 and TRBJ2-4, with TRBD2 identical over 7 bases. This CDR3 comprises 13 residues. J was trimmed by 6 bases and V by 2 bases; bases with no gene match: 1. Germline V gene data show CDR1 as SGHTA and CDR2 as FQGNSA.